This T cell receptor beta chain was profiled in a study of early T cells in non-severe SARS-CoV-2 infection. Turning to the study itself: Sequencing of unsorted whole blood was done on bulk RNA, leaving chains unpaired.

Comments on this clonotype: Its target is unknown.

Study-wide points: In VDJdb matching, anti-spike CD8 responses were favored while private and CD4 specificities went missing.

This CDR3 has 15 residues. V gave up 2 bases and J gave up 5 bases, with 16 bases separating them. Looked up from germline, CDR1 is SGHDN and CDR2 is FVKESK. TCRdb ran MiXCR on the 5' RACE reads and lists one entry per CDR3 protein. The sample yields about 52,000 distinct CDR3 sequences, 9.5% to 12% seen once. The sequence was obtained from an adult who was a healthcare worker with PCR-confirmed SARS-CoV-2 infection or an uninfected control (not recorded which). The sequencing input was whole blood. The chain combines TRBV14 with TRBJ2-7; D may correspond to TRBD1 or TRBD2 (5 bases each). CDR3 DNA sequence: TGTGCCAGCAGCCAACCCGGGACCTCTACGGACGAGCAGTACTTC. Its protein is CASSQPGTSTDEQYF.